This TCR beta chain emerged from a study of vaccination and CD4 T cells after COVID-19. Comment on this clonotype: Its antigen is undetermined.

The treatment is: roughly nine-day PBMC culture with coronavirus spike peptide pools or control peptides (ViraFEST assay). Germline V gene lookup returns CDR1 LNHNV and CDR2 YYDKDF (reference sequence). The CDR3 extends over 16 amino acids. V gave up 6 bases and J gave up 4 bases, with 20 bases separating them. Sequencing of the DNA from cultured CD4+ T cells was carried out with the Oncomine TCR Beta short-read assay. MiXCR was run by TCRdb on the PCR reads, yielding one entry per CDR3 protein. This sample carries 9,500 to 15,000 distinct CDR3 sequences, 25% to 35% of them seen once, and the ten largest clones take around a third.

The receptor's source is a human donor who received a COVID-19 vaccine. This specimen was CD4+ T cells from blood, cultured in vitro, taken before SARS-CoV-2 vaccination. The chain is built from TRBV15 and TRBJ2-3; D is perhaps TRBD2 (7 bases). CDR3 bases: TGTGCCACCAGAGTCCGGGGCGGAGGGGGGGCAGATACGCAGTATTTT. Translated: CATRVRGGGGADTQYF.